The 2 T cell receptor beta chains in this list originate from one sample, sequenced in a study of regulatory T cells in long-lasting Graves disease. Library construction for TCR beta used iRepertoire HTBI primers and Arm-PCR of CDR3 regions. TCRdb used MiXCR to reprocess the multiplex PCR reads, holding one entry per CDR3 protein. Of approximately 470,000 distinct CDR3 sequences listed, around 21% are singletons. Time point indicated: persistent/refractory GD, antithyroid drugs over 5 years with positive TRAb. RNA extracted from PBMCs served as the sequencing template. This specimen was peripheral blood mononuclear cells (PBMCs), taken when the disease was refractory, from a patient treated with antithyroid drugs. The receptor source for this set is a female donor with Graves disease.

This clonotype appeared many times. CDR3 sequence (DNA): TGCAGTGCTAGAGCCCCCGACAGGGCCTACGAGCAGTACTTC. It specifies CSARAPDRAYEQYF. The genes are TRBV20-1 and TRBJ2-7; 7 bases match TRBD1. The CDR3 contains 14 residues. Germline V gene data show CDR1 as DFQATT and CDR2 as SNEGSKA (reference sequence). Unmatched junction bases numbered 5, after V lost 1 base and J lost 2 bases.

This clonotype was counted at least ten times. This chain links TRBV7-6 with TRBJ2-2, with D perhaps matching TRBD2 (6 bases). With 5 bases removed from V and 0 bases from J, the gap between germline ends came to 10 bases. This CDR3 has 15 residues. From germline, CDR1 is SGHVS and CDR2 FNYEAQ. The CDR3 DNA reads as TGTGCCAGCAGCCCTCTAGCGCCGAACACCGGGGAGCTGTTTTTT. Amino acid sequence: CASSPLAPNTGELFF.